The present entry profiles one TCR beta chain with its context. What it binds is unknown. The data are from a study of cytomegalovirus exposure and HLA in healthy donors. Germline CDR1 is SGHNT and CDR2 is YENEEA. With 4 bases removed from V and 4 bases from J, the gap between germline ends came to 13 bases. The CDR3 totals 14 residues. Study outcomes and limitations: According to the study, some 160 TCR beta chains were cytomegalovirus-associated.

Sequenced by immunoSEQ multiplex PCR; TCRdb stores in-frame clones only, minus some. The table records fewer than 75,000 clones, around 94% of them present only once. Material: PBMCs. The clonotype was recovered from a woman aged 18-29 years in good health and CMV-seropositive. The chain uses TRBV11-3 and TRBJ1-2; D perhaps matches TRBD1 (5 bases). The chain's CDR3 is CASSSREDGYGYTF. As DNA, the CDR3 is TGTGCCAGCAGCTCCAGGGAAGATGGCTATGGCTACACCTTC.